This T cell receptor beta chain originates from a study of blood T cell repertoires in COVID-19 (TCRdb year 2020). With regard to the full study: Samples from collaborators originated in the United States, Italy and Spain and spanned both the acute and convalescent phases of COVID-19. The prospective study material was composed of cDNA or gDNA derived from T cells, B-cell-depleted T cells, or PBMCs. Subjects who had been exposed to COVID-19, were actively infected with it, or had recovered from it provided the deeply sampled blood TCRbeta repertoires that made up the dataset. The repertoires were released in a freely available public database intended as a resource for research on the immune response to SARS-CoV-2. The samples were drawn from the first 160 participants of the ongoing ImmuneRACE study and from over 950 subjects provided by 6 global collaborators. Nearly every sample came with metadata listing a de-identified subject ID, COVID-19 status, age in years and sex. Where available, HLA class I and class II types were taken from metadata supplied by the sample provider and were not determined by assay-based typing.

Overall study results and their limits: The quantity of clinical and demographic metadata differed by source and by participant and was supplied without curation.

TCRbeta CDR3 regions were amplified from genomic DNA by means of the immunoSEQ Assay, a bias-controlled multiplex PCR. The original methods were these. The number of nucleated cells in each sample was estimated by amplification of reference gene primers within the assay. To quantify the absolute abundance of each unique TCRbeta CDR3 rearrangement, sequence reads were collapsed and filtered. Productive Simpson clonality was computed per sample as the square root of Simpson's diversity index over productive rearrangements. Not all clones reach the TCRdb copy of this immuneACCESS table, which keeps in-frame sequences only. Checked studies attribute under half of the gap to unresolved V genes and leave the rest unexplained. From that table come the V and J calls and clone size; the DNA was used to work out D and trimming. A total of about 81,000 clones appear in this sample, roughly 86% of them only once. The ten most abundant clones make up about 10% of the sample.

With respect to this clone: Its cognate antigen has yet to be identified. No per-base quality is available; no much larger clone lies one base away.

The collaborating institutions used their own protocols to collect whole blood in K2EDTA tubes. For TCRbeta analysis, collaborator samples were shipped as frozen whole blood, as isolated PBMCs, or as DNA extracted from either sample type. As encoded in the germline V gene, CDR1 is MNHEY while CDR2 is SVGAGI. The CDR3 runs 14 amino acids, cysteine and phenylalanine included. Here the CDR3 DNA is all that survives: 42 bases in frame from base 1. The V end gives up 5 bases and the J end 5 bases, leaving 5 bases in the junction not matched to a gene. The sequencing input was peripheral blood. The TCR comes from a man in his fifties or sixties with acute or convalescent COVID-19. This sequence uses TRBV6-5 and TRBJ2-5; TRBD1 fits 10 bases in the junction. The nucleotide sequence reads as follows: TGTGCCAGCAGTCGAGGGACAGGGGCCGAGACCCAGTACTTC. Translation gives CASSRGTGAETQYF.